This T cell receptor beta chain is from a study of T cell responses to AZD1222 COVID-19 vaccine. Study in general: Analysis merged second doses at about 4 or about 12 weeks.

Using immunoSEQ multiplex PCR, the repertoire was profiled, and TCRdb retains in-frame clones only, with some absent. The sample lists about 160,000 clones, around nine tenths occurring once. In germline, CDR1 is SSHAT, CDR2 FNYEAQ (reference sequence). The CDR3 sequence is 18 residues long. Losses at the gene ends were 5 bases for V and 7 bases for J; bases not matched to a gene: 18. This clonotype originated in an adult in good health. This chain connects TRBV7-7 to TRBJ2-1; 9 positions match TRBD2. The specimen comprised peripheral blood, sampled on day 0 of AZD1222 vaccination. The CDR3 DNA follows: TGTGCCAGCAGCCCCCGCACGGCGGGAGGGCCGGGAGGGAATGAGCAGTTCTTC. Encoded protein: CASSPRTAGGPGGNEQFF.